This T cell receptor beta chain appears in the sequencing data of a study of T-cell memory formation after mild COVID-19. Study at large: Clusters were largely donor specific.

In TCRdb, the 5' RACE reads were re-called with MiXCR into one record per CDR3 protein. The sample includes around 430,000 distinct CDR3 sequences, more than 15% of them seen just once. With 0 bases clipped from V and 4 bases from J, the junction kept 6 bases outside the gene matches. From germline, CDR1 is LGHNA and CDR2 YSLEER. The CDR3 has 16 amino acids. This clonotype turned up a few times. This rearrangement joins TRBV4-3 to TRBJ2-7, with 10 bases matching TRBD2. Input material: PBMCs or a T cell subset sorted from them (not recorded which). This TCR came from a man younger than 35 who had mild COVID-19 (a few samples of this study predate the infection). Cell type and time point are not known. CDR3 amino acids: CASSQDLGTSDYEQYV. CDR3 nucleotide sequence: TGCGCCAGCAGCCAAGATCTGGGGACTAGCGATTACGAGCAGTACGTC.